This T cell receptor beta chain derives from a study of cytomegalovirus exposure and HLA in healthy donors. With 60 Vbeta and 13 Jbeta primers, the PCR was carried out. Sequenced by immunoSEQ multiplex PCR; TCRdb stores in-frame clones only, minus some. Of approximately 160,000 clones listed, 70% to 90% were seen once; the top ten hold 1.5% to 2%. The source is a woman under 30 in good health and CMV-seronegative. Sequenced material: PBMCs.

CDR3 bases: TGTGCCAGCAGCTTGGGACAGGGCTCCTACGAGCAGTACTTC. Amino acid sequence: CASSLGQGSYEQYF. The gene calls are TRBV5-5 and TRBJ2-7; TRBD1 agrees at 7 bases. The J segment lost 0 bases and the V segment lost 0 bases, leaving 0 bases of the junction unmatched. CDR1 is SGHKS, CDR2 YYEKEE, per germline (reference sequence). CDR3 size: 14 residues.